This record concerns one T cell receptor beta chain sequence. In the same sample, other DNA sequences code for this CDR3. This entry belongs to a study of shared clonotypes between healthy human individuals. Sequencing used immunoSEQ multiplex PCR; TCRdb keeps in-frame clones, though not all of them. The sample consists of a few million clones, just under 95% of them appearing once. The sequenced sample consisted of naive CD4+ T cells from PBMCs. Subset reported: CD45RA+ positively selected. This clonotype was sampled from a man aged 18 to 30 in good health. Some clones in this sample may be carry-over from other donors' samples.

CDR3 sequence (DNA): TGTGCCAGCAGCTTAGCGGCCGGCGCCGGGGAGCTGTTTTTT. Amino acids: CASSLAAGAGELFF. The rearrangement joins TRBV11-1 to TRBJ2-2; D gene uncertain. Looked up from germline, CDR1 is SGHAT and CDR2 is FQDESV (reference sequence). The CDR3 runs 14 residues. V gave up 0 bases and J gave up 6 bases, with 8 bases separating them.